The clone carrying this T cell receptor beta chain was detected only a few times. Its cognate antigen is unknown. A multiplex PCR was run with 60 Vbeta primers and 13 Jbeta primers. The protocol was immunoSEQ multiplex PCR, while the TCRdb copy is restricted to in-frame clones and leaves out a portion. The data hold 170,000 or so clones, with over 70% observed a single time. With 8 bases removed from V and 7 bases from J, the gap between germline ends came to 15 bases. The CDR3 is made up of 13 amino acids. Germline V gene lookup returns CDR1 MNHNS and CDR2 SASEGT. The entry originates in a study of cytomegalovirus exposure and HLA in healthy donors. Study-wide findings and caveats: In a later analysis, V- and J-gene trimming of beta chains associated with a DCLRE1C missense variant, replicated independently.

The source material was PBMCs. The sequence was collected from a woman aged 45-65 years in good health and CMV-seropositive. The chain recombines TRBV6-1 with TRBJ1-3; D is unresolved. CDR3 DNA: TGTGCCAGCGCAGAGGGTACCGTGAACACCATATATTTT. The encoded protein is CASAEGTVNTIYF.